Each of the 20 T cell receptor beta chains below was sequenced from the same sample in a study of blood T cell repertoires in COVID-19 (dated by TCRdb to the early 2020s). Receptor libraries were prepared by the immunoSEQ multiplex PCR assay. TCRdb took over this immuneACCESS table, retaining in-frame rearrangements with V and J assigned. Such tables are incomplete; in checked studies, under half of the missing clones stem from an unresolved V gene, and the remainder is unexplained. Recorded for this sample are around 400,000 clones; 90% to 95% of them occurred a single time. The leading ten clones occupy about 0.9% of the sample. The sequencing input was PBMCs or T cells enriched from blood (not recorded which). These receptors were collected from a woman between 40 and 55 years old who had been exposed to COVID-19.

This clone was detected only once. This chain links TRBV7-9 with TRBJ1-3; D possibly corresponds to TRBD1 (6 bases). V lost 0 bases to trimming and J lost 14 bases, with 11 bases between them. CDR3 length: 12 residues. Germline V gives CDR1 SEHNR, CDR2 FQNEAQ (reference sequence). CDR3 in DNA: TGTGCCAGCAGCTTAGCGATTCAGGGGCTATATTTT. Translating gives CASSLAIQGLYF.

The CDR3 loop reads CASSNIFTDTQYF. The CDR3 DNA sequence: TGTGCCAGTAGTAACATATTCACAGATACGCAGTATTTT. This chain uses TRBV19 with TRBJ2-3; D gene ambiguous. Trimming cost V 4 bases and J 2 bases, with 7 bases left between them. CDR3 length equals 13 residues. Germline loops: CDR1 LNHDA, CDR2 SQIVND (reference sequence).

The V and J genes are TRBV19 and TRBJ1-2; the D is unclear. V was shortened by 4 bases and J by 2 bases, with 14 bases between the two germline ends. From germline, CDR1 is LNHDA and CDR2 SQIVND (reference sequence). This CDR3 region has 15 residues. As DNA, the CDR3 is TGTGCCAGTAGTACTCAGGAGGTTGGGAACTATGGCTACACCTTC. This gives the protein CASSTQEVGNYGYTF.

The V and J genes are TRBV5-4 and TRBJ2-2; D possibly corresponds to TRBD2 (5 bases). CDR3 size: 17 residues. V was cut by 0 bases and J by 0 bases, with 12 bases left in between. Germline CDR1 reads SGHNT; CDR2 reads YYREEE (reference sequence). The CDR3 spells CASSLGASHTNTGELFF. CDR3 nucleotides: TGTGCCAGCAGCTTGGGAGCTAGCCACACGAACACCGGGGAGCTGTTTTTT.

This sequence joins TRBV5-4 and TRBJ1-3; 7 positions agree with TRBD1. The length of the CDR3 is 14 residues. V was pared by 2 bases and J by 8 bases, with 7 bases of the junction left unmatched. Germline V lookup: CDR1 SGHNT, CDR2 YYREEE (reference sequence). The CDR3 DNA is TGTGCCAGCAGCTTAGGACAGGTCCAAGACACCATATATTTT. Residues: CASSLGQVQDTIYF.

The table lists this clone with a few counts. The chain links TRBV9 to TRBJ2-3; 7 bases line up with TRBD2. CDR3 length equals 17 residues. The junction had 10 bases not matched to a gene; V was cut back by 0 bases and J by 3 bases. CDR1 is SGDLS and CDR2 is YYNGEE in the germline V gene. CDR3 residues: CASSVVGSGIGTDTQYF. DNA of the CDR3: TGTGCCAGCAGCGTAGTAGGGAGCGGGATAGGAACAGATACGCAGTATTTT.

V is TRBV11-2 and J is TRBJ2-1, with 8 bases that match TRBD1. This CDR3 comprises 15 residues. The germline V gene encodes CDR1 SGHAT and CDR2 FQNNGV. After removal of 5 bases from V and 0 bases from J, the junction contained 3 bases not matched to a gene. The CDR3 region has the DNA TGTGCCAGCAGCGTAACAGGGGGCTCCTACAATGAGCAGTTCTTC. Translating it yields CASSVTGGSYNEQFF.

This clone showed up just once. The rearrangement links TRBV10-3 to TRBJ1-2; possibly TRBD1 for D (6 bases). Germline values: CDR1 ENHRY, CDR2 SYGVKD. Between the trimmed V and J ends, which lost 2 bases and 3 bases, there was a span of 13 bases. This CDR3 has 15 residues. The CDR3 DNA follows: TGTGCCATCAGTGAGCCCGCGGGGGCGGACTATGGCTACACCTTC. This gives the protein CAISEPAGADYGYTF.

The J gene is TRBJ1-3, the V gene TRBV7-8, with 7 bases lining up with TRBD1. Trimming at V came to 1 base and at J to 0 bases, leaving 3 bases not matched to a gene. Germline assignment: CDR1 SGHVS and CDR2 FQNEAQ. This CDR3 is built from 16 residues. CDR3 coding DNA: TGTGCCAGCAGCTTAGGAACAGGGGCCTCTGGAAACACCATATATTTT. Amino acid sequence: CASSLGTGASGNTIYF.

This clone came up once. The chain combines TRBV9 with TRBJ2-7, with 9 bases matching TRBD1. CDR3 length equals 14 residues. Germline-derived CDR1 and CDR2 are SGDLS and YYNGEE. V lost 4 bases to trimming and J lost 5 bases; unmatched junction nucleotides: 7. CDR3 amino acids: CASSPRDRENEQYF. The CDR3 DNA is TGTGCCAGCAGCCCGCGGGACAGGGAAAACGAGCAGTACTTC.

The count of this clone is one. The chain is built from TRBV3-1 (or the pseudogene TRBV3-2) and TRBJ1-3; 7 bases align to TRBD1. V dropped 4 bases and J dropped 0; count of bases not matched to a gene: 3. The CDR3 consists of 15 residues. Germline V lookup: CDR1 LGHDT, CDR2 YNNKEL (reference sequence). The CDR3 DNA reads as TGTGCCAGCAGCCCCGACAGGGCCTCTGGAAACACCATATATTTT. Protein: CASSPDRASGNTIYF.

On this clone: The junction departs from germline at one end; a sequencing error may be responsible. The V gene is TRBV13, the J gene TRBJ1-5; D unresolved. This CDR3 has 15 residues. Looked up from germline, CDR1 is PRHDT and CDR2 is FYEKMQ (reference sequence). The CDR3 sequence: CASSLGPDSNQPQHF. DNA of the CDR3: TGTGCCAGCAGTTTAGGGCCAGATAGCAATCAGCCCCAGCATTTT.

This clone was recorded once. This chain uses TRBV2 with TRBJ1-2; tentative D call: TRBD1 (6 bases). The CDR3 is 12 amino acids. V lost 7 bases, J lost 4 bases, and 10 bases lay in between. CDR1 SNHLY and CDR2 FYNNEI come from the germline V gene. The CDR3 sequence is CASNGQLYGYTF. The CDR3 DNA follows: TGTGCCAGCAACGGACAGCTCTATGGCTACACCTTC.

The chain is built from TRBV27 and TRBJ1-2, with D possibly TRBD1 on 6 matching bases. The CDR3 loop spans 14 amino acids. Germline V gives CDR1 MNHEY, CDR2 SMNVEV (reference sequence). The V end was cut by 6 bases, the J end by 3 bases, with 14 bases between. The CDR3: CASSRVSGDYGYTF. CDR3 in DNA: TGTGCCAGCAGCCGGGTCTCAGGGGACTATGGCTACACCTTC.

A single count supports this clone. The genes are TRBV7-2 and TRBJ1-2, with 7 bases matching TRBD1. With V trimmed by 5 bases and J by 2 bases, 2 bases remained unmatched. This CDR3 has 13 amino acids. Germline V lookup: CDR1 SGHTA, CDR2 FQGNSA. The CDR3: CASSVQGNYGYTF. The DNA of the CDR3 is TGTGCCAGCAGCGTACAGGGGAACTATGGCTACACCTTC.

This clone appeared a single time. This chain uses TRBV7-3 with TRBJ1-1; D gene uncertain. There are 18 residues in the CDR3. V lost 5 bases, J lost 2 bases, and 24 bases lay in between. Germline V gene sequence: CDR1 SGHTA, CDR2 FQGTGA. As DNA, the CDR3 is TGTGCCAGCAGCCGCAATTCGCGGCAAGCGGTAAGAAACACTGAAGCTTTCTTT. It yields the protein CASSRNSRQAVRNTEAFF.

V gene TRBV4-1 combines with J gene TRBJ2-1; 7 positions agree with TRBD2. Losses at the gene ends were 0 bases for V and 10 bases for J; bases not matched to a gene: 12. Germline V gives CDR1 MGHRA, CDR2 YSYEKL. CDR3 length equals 16 residues. In DNA, the CDR3 is TGCGCCAGCAGCCAAGACGAGGGAGGGCCGCGTAGGGAGCAGTTCTTC. Residues: CASSQDEGGPRREQFF.

The rearrangement joins TRBV29-1 to TRBJ1-1; 7 bases map to TRBD1. CDR1 and CDR2 (germline): SQVTM, ANQGSEA. The length of the CDR3 is 13 residues. J gave up 4 bases and V 4 bases, and 6 bases lay outside the gene matches. The DNA of the CDR3 is TGCAGCGTTGTGCCAGGGGGGTTCACTGAAGCTTTCTTT. Encoded protein: CSVVPGGFTEAFF.

V usage is TRBV2 and J usage is TRBJ2-7; no reliable D call. CDR3 size: 13 residues. Trimming cost V 7 bases and J 2 bases, with 12 bases left between them. Germline V gives CDR1 SNHLY, CDR2 FYNNEI. CDR3 sequence (DNA): TGTGCCAGCACTTCGGCGGTAACCTACGAGCAGTACTTC. Translating gives CASTSAVTYEQYF.

The chain is built from TRBV7-3 and TRBJ2-1, with 8 positions matching TRBD2. The CDR3 is 13 amino acids. Germline CDR1 and CDR2: SGHTA and FQGTGA. V trimming: 5 bases; J trimming: 10 bases; junction bases outside the gene matches: 7. The CDR3 DNA sequence: TGTGCCAGCAGCCGTAGCGGGATGGGAGAGCAGTTCTTC. This translates into CASSRSGMGEQFF. Based on the CDR3 plus reference TRBV7-3 and TRBJ2-1, the full variable domain is GAGVSQTPSNKVTEKGKYVELRCDPISGHTALYWYRQSLGQGPEFLIYFQGTGAADDSGLPNDRFFAVRPEGSVSTLKIQRTERGDSAVYLCASSRSGMGEQFFGPGTRLTVL.